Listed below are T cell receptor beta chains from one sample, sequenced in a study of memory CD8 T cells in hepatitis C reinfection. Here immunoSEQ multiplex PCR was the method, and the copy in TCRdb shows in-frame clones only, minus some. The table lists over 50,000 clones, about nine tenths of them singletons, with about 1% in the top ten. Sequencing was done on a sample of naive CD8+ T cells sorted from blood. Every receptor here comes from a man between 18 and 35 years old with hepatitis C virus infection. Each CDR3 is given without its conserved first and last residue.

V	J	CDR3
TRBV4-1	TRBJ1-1	ASSQGQGVDTEAF
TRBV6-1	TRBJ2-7	ASAGASYEQY
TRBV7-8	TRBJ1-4	ASSSPVGTGAFSNEKLF
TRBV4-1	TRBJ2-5	ASSLLDSRETQY
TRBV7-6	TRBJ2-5	ASSPNAAGGGETQY
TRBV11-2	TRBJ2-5	ASSLGRGGIETQY
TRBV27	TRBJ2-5	ASSPWASGAEETQY
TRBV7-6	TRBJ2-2	ASSQIVAGTSGGANTGELF
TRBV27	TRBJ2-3	ASSLRVRAGTDTQY
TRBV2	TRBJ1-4	ASSWTLGATNEKLF
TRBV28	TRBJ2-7	ASSSPYSGAAYEQY
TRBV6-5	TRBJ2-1	ASSYSGGLWNEQF
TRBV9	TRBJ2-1	ASSGGTSGGYNEQF
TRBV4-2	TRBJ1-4	ASSQGRAGREKLF
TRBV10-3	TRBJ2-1	AISDLERGRGNEQF
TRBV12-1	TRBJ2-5	ASSLESPGRRETQY
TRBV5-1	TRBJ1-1	ASSLGSQGDNEAF
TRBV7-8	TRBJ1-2	ASSPRDRPLYT
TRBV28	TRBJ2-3	ASSLGGAPEDTQY
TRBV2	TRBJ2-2	ASRQGQANTGELF
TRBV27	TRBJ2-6	ASSLGPGANVLT
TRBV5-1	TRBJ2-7	ASSFGTGVSYEQY
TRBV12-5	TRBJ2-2	ASGSGITGELF
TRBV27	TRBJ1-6	ASSLWRGPSPLH
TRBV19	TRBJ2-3	ASSIAGRERDTQY
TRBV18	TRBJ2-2	ASSPPGTGNPGELF
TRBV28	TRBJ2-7	ASRGNRDPYEQY
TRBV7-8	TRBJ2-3	ASSLVTSGGTDTQY
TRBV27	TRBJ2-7	ASSLAIAYEQY
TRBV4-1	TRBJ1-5	ASSRGQGGQPQH
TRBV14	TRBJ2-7	ASRSGSSYEQY
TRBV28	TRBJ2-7	ASSPWTGLNEQY
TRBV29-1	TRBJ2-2	SVGGDTGELF
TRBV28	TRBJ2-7	ASSLPLVHSYEQY
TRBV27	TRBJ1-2	ASSSLGTGGYGYT
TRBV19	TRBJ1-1	ASSIGTGLGTEAF
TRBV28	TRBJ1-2	ASSRGVTAHLANYGYT
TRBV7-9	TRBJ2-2	ASSLVGHNTGELF
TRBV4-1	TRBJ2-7	ASSQASGGYEQY
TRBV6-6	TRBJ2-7	ASSYSTGTYEQY
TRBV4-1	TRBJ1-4	ASSQDHSLNNEKLF
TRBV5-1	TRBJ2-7	ASSSTGGGSYEQY
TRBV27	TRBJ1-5	ASKGGGNQPQH
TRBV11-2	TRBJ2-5	ASSSRGLAGVGKTQY
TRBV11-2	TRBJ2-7	ASSFGAGGAYEQY
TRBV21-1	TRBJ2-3	ASSRLAGYTDTQY
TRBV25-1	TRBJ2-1	ASSEWGVRAYNEQF
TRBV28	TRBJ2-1	ASRYDGGSYNEQF
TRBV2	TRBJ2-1	ASSESLYNEQF
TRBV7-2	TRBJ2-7	ASSLDRGYEQY
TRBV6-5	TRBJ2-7	ASSLGLAGDYEQY
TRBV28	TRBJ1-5	ASSLFPGNQPQH
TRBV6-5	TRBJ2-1	ASSLTSGTNKQF